The present T cell receptor (beta chain) was sequenced within a study of molecular identifiers for immune sequencing clone quantification. Findings and limits, study-wide: Shared barcodes on identical TCR molecules could underestimate the sizes of highly expanded clones.

Germline V gives CDR1 MDHEN, CDR2 SYDVKM. The CDR3 extends over 14 amino acids. V was pared by 6 bases and J by 0 bases, with 10 bases between. This clonotype was seen repeatedly, ten times or more. What it binds is unknown. TCRdb re-called the PCR reads through MiXCR, storing one row per CDR3 protein. This table holds over 600,000 distinct CDR3 sequences, roughly 21% found once. The TCR was taken from a human donor in good health. Some libraries in this study had Jurkat cell RNA spiked in. Sequenced material: naive CD8+ T cells from blood, with Jurkat cell RNA spiked in. The subset was: FACS-sorted CD8+CD4-CCR7+CD45RA+ naive T cells. The rearrangement joins TRBV28 to TRBJ2-3; D is possibly TRBD1 or TRBD2 (5 bases each). Here the CDR3 reads CASRGVGSTDTQYF. CDR3 bases: TGTGCCAGCAGGGGGGTGGGGAGCACAGATACGCAGTATTTT.